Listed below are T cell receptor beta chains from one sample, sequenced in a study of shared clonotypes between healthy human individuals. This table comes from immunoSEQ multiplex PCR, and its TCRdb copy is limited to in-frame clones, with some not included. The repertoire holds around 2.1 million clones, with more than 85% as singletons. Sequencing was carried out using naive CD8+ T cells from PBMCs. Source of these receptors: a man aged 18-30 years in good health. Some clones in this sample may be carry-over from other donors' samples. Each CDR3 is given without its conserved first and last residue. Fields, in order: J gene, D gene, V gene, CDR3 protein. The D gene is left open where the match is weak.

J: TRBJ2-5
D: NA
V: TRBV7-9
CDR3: ASSPRPAPSQETQY

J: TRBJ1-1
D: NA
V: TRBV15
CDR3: ATSTRGETITEAF

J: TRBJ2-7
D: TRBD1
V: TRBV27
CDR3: ASAAGQVSSYEQY

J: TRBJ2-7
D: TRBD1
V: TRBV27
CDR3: ASGRTGTPLEQY

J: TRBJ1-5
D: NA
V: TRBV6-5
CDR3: ASSSVERDHWPQH

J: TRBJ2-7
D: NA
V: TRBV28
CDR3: ASSSPPKSSYEQY

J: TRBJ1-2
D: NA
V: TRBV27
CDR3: AAGPPSLFNYGYT

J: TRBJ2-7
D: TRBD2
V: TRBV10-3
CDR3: AISGGGTDSYEQY

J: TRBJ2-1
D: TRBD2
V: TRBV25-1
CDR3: ASRAGGREQF

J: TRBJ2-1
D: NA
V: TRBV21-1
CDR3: ASSKSSAASIDNEQF

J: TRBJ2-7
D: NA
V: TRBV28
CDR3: ASSSSGRFFEQY

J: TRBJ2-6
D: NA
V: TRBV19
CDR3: ASSIGGTGANVLT

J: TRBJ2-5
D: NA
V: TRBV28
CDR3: ASAPGGVETQY

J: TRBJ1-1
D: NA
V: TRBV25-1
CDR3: ASSESREYTEAF

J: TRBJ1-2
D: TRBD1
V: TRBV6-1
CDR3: ASSAGQTRNYGYT

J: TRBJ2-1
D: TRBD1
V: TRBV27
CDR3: ASSGRTGYNEQF

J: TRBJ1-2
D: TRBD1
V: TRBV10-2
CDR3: ASSDRTGLNYGYT

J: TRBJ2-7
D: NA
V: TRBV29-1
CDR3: SVIREYEQY

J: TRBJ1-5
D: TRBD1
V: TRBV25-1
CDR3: ASSGQGNQPQH

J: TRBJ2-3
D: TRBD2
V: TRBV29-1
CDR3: SVTRTSGRTDTQY

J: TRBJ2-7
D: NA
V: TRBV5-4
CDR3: ASSLDGGSSYEQY

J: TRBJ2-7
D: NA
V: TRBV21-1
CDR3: ASSKVQRRRSSYEQY

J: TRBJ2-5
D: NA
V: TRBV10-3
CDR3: AVRPPTQETQY

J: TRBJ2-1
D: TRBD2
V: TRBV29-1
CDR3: SVLGSSGSSYNEQF

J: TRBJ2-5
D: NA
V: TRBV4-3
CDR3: ASSQVLQETQY

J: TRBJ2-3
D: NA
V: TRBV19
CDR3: ASSMVPGTDTQY

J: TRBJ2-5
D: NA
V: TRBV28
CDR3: ASSLRIGSQETQY

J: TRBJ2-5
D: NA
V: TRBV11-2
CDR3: ASKGWTDQETQY

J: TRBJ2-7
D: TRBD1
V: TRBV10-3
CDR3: AISESRQGTSYEQY

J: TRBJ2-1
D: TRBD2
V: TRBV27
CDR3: ASSPSAGAFINEQF

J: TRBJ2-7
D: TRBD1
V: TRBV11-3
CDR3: ASSLRRTRDSSSEQY

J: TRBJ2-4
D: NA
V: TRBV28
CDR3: ASSLINDKNIQY

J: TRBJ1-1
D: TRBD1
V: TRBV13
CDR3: ASSSWTGGPEAF

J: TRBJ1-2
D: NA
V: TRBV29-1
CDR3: SVSEGSGYT

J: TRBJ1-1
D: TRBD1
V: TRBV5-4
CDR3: ASGFGRGMNTEAF

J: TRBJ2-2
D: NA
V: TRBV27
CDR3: ASTPASNTGELF

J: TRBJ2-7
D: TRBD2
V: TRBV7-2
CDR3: ASSLSGTIPVREQY

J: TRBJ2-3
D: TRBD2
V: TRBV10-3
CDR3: AISESLAGEADTQY

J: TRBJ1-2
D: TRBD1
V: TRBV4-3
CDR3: ASSQEPGTGVDYGYT

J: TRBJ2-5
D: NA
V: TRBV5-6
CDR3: ASRTMADWYQETQY

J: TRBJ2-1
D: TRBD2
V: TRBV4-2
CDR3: ASSQDPLAGAIYNEQF

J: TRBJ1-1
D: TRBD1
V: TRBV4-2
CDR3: ASSQVTGGETDTEAF

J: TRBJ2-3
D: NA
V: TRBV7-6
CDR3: ASSLAGGRYTDTQY

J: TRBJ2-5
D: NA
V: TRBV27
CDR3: ASRRLNETQY

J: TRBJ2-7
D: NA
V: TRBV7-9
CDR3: AGGGEQY

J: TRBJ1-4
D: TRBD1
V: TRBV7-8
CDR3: ASSSPTDRVEEKLF

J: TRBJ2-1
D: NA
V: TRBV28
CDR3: ASSLLRSGNYNEQF

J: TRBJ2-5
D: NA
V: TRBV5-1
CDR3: ASSLAIIADLQETQY

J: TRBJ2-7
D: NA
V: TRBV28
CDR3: ASSLSPGQTVTYEQY

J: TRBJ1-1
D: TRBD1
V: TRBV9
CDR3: ASSPEGQTTEAF